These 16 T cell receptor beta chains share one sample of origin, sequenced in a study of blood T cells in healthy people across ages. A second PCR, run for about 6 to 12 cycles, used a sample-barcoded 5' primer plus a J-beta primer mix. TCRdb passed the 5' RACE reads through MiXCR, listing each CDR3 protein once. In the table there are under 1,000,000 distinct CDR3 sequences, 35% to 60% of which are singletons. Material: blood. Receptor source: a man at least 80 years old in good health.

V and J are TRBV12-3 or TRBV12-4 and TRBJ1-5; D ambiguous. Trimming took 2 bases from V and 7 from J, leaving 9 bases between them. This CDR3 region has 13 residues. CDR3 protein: CASSLRTGQPQHF. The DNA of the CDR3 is TGTGCCAGCAGTTTACGGACGGGGCAGCCCCAGCATTTT.

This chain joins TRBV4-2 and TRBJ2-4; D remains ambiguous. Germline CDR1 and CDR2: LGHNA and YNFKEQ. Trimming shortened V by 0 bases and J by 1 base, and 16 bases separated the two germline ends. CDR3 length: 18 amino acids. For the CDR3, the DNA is TGTGCCAGCAGCCAAGATTTGACCGTCGATATTGCCAAAAACATTCAGTACTTC. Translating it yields CASSQDLTVDIAKNIQYF.

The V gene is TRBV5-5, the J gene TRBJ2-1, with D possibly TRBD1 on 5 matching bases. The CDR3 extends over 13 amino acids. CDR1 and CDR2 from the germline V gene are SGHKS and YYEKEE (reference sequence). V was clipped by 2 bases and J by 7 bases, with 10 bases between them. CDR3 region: CASSLLGRNEQFF. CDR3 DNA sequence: TGTGCCAGCAGCTTATTGGGGCGAAATGAGCAGTTCTTC.

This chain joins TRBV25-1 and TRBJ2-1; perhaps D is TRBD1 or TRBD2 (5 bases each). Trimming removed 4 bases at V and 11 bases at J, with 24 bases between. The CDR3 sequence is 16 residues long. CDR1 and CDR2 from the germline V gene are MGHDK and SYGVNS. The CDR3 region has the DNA TGTGCCAGCAGTGGGCCGGGACCCGACCTGCAGGATAAGCAGTTCTTC. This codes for CASSGPGPDLQDKQFF.

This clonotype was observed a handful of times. The CDR3 here is CSVVSSGHPYEQYF. The CDR3 DNA follows: TGCAGCGTTGTCTCGAGCGGGCACCCCTACGAGCAGTACTTC. This chain connects TRBV29-1 to TRBJ2-7; D is perhaps TRBD2 (6 bases). The CDR3 spans 14 residues. V was clipped by 4 bases and J by 2 bases, with 15 bases between them. In germline, CDR1 is SQVTM, CDR2 ANQGSEA.

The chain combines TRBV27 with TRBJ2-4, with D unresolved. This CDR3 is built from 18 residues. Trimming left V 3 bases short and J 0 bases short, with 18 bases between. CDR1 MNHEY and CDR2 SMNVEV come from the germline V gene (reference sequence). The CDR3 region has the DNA TGTGCCAGCAGTTTGGATGCCTCGTCGGATCTAGCCAAAAACATTCAGTACTTC. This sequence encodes CASSLDASSDLAKNIQYF.

CDR3 protein: CASSLSSGRADEQFF. The CDR3 coding sequence is TGCGCCAGCAGCCTCTCTAGCGGGAGGGCCGATGAGCAGTTCTTC. The rearrangement links TRBV5-1 to TRBJ2-1; TRBD2 matches at 12 bases. The germline V gene has CDR1 SGHRS and CDR2 YFSETQ. V shed 4 bases, J shed 8 bases, and the junction held 7 bases outside the gene matches. The CDR3 has 15 amino acids.

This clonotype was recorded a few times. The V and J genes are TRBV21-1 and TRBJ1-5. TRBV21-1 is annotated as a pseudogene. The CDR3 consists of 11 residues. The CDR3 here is CASSKTRPQHF. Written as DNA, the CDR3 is TGTGCCAGCAGCAAGACACGGCCCCAGCATTTT.

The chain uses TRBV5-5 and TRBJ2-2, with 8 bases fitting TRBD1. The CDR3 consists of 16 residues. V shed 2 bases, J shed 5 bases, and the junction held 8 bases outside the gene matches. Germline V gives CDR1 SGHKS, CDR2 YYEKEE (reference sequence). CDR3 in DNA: TGTGCCAGCAGCTTTGCCCCAGGGGGCGCAACCGGGGAGCTGTTTTTT. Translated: CASSFAPGGATGELFF.

CDR3 protein: CAISESTPVNPSSYNSPLHF. The CDR3 coding sequence is TGTGCCATCAGTGAGTCGACACCGGTAAACCCTAGCTCCTATAATTCACCCCTCCACTTT. The J gene is TRBJ1-6, the V gene TRBV10-3; D ambiguous. The CDR3 totals 20 residues. Trimming removed 0 bases from V and 0 bases from J, with 18 bases in between. Germline CDR1 is ENHRY and CDR2 is SYGVKD.

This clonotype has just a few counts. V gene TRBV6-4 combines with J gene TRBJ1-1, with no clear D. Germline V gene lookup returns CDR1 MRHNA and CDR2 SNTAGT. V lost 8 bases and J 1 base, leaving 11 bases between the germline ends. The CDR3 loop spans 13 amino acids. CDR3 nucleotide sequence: TGTGCCAGCCGGGAGGGCGGGAACACTGAAGCTTTCTTT. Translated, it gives CASREGGNTEAFF.

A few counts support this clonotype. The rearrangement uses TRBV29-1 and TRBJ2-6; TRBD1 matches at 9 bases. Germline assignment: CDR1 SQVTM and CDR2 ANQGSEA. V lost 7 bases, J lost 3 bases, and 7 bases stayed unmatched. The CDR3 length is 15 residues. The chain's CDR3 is CSARTGVYGANVLTF. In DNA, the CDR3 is TGCAGCGCACGGACAGGGGTGTATGGGGCCAACGTCCTGACTTTC.

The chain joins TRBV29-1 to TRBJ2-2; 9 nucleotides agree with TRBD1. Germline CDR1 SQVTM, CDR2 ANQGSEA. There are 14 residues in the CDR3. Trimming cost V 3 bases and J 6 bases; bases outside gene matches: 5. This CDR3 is CSVEGQGGPGELFF. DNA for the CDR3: TGCAGCGTTGAGGGACAGGGAGGCCCCGGGGAGCTGTTTTTT.

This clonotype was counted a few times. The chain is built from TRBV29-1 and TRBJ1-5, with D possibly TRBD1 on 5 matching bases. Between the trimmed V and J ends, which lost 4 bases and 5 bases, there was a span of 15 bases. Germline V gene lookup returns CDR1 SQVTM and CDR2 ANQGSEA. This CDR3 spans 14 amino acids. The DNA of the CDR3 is TGCAGCGTTGTCGTCGGGGGTATAGATCAGCCCCAGCATTTT. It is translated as CSVVVGGIDQPQHF.

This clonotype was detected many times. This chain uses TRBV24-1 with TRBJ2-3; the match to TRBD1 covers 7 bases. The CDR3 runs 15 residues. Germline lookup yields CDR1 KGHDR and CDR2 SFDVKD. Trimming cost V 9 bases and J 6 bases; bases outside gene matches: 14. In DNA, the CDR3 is TGTGCCACCGGGAAGACTACAGGGGCTGGGGATACGCAGTATTTT. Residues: CATGKTTGAGDTQYF.

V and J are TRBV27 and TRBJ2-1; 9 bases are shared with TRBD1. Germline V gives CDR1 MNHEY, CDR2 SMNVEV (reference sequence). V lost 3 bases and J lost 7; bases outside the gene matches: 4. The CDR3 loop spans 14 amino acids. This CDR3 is CASSLWTGVNEQFF. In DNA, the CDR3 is TGTGCCAGCAGTTTGTGGACAGGGGTTAATGAGCAGTTCTTC.